The 29 T cell receptor beta chains below all came from one sample that was sequenced in a study of immune cell composition in non-small cell lung cancer. Normal lung sampling was at least 3 cm from the tumour, as distant as possible. The method was immunoSEQ multiplex PCR; TCRdb's version includes in-frame clones alone and lacks a portion of them. This sample has thousands of clones, with around two thirds found just once. The source material was non-adjacent lung tissue. Source of these receptors: a human donor with non-small cell lung cancer.

The chain is built from TRBV30 and TRBJ1-1; a weak D match, TRBD1 (6 bases). Germline V gene lookup returns CDR1 GTSNPN and CDR2 SVGIG (reference sequence). Trimming removed 5 bases from V and 0 bases from J, with 10 bases in between. The CDR3 runs 13 residues. The CDR3 DNA reads as TGTGCCTGGTCGACAGGTGTGAACACTGAAGCTTTCTTT. This codes for CAWSTGVNTEAFF.

This clone appeared a few times. The chain has TRBV18 and TRBJ1-6; 8 nucleotides align to TRBD1. The V gene's germline CDR1 is KGHSH and CDR2 LQKENI. V shed 5 bases, J shed 7 bases, and the junction held 7 bases outside the gene matches. The CDR3 runs to 15 residues. This chain's CDR3 is CASSTDRVPNSPLHF. The CDR3 DNA follows: TGTGCCAGCTCAACGGACAGGGTACCGAATTCACCCCTCCACTTT.

This sequence joins TRBV5-8 and TRBJ1-6; D might be TRBD1 (6 bases). The CDR3 has 17 amino acids. Germline CDR1 and CDR2: SGHTS and YDEGEE. V shed 1 base and J shed 7 bases, with 18 bases lying between them. The DNA for the CDR3 is TGTGCCAGCAGCTTGATCCTGGCGGCAGGGGAGAATTCACCCCTCCACTTT. Translating it yields CASSLILAAGENSPLHF.

The chain carries TRBV30 and TRBJ1-1; D is unclear. The germline V gene encodes CDR1 GTSNPN and CDR2 SVGIG (reference sequence). Trimming removed 6 bases at V and 4 bases at J, with 24 bases between. The CDR3 is 16 residues long. In DNA, the CDR3 is TGTGCCTGTCTCCCTCCCCGATGGGAGTGGCCCACTGAAGCTTTCTTT. It translates to CACLPPRWEWPTEAFF.

The chain is built from TRBV7-2 and TRBJ1-2, with 7 bases that match TRBD1. The germline V gene has CDR1 SGHTA and CDR2 FQGNSA. Losses at the gene ends were 4 bases for V and 3 bases for J; bases not matched to a gene: 5. The CDR3 runs to 14 residues. The CDR3: CASSSQGGHYGYTF. In nucleotides, the CDR3 is TGTGCCAGCAGCTCCCAGGGGGGTCACTATGGCTACACCTTC.

This rearrangement joins TRBV6-5 to TRBJ1-2; TRBD1 matches at 8 bases. Germline V gene sequence: CDR1 MNHEY, CDR2 SVGAGI. V lost 5 bases to trimming and J lost 4 bases; unmatched junction nucleotides: 9. The CDR3 loop spans 15 amino acids. The CDR3 DNA reads TGTGCCAGCAGTACCCGGACAGGGATCGCCTATGGCTACACCTTC. Protein product: CASSTRTGIAYGYTF.

This clone was counted a single time. V and J are TRBV19 and TRBJ2-5, with D possibly being TRBD2 (6 bases). Deletions cut 10 bases from V and 6 bases from J, with 21 bases between. The CDR3 extends over 14 amino acids. The germline CDR1 and CDR2 sequences are LNHDA and SQIVND (reference sequence). The CDR3 protein is CATMDTRGSKTQYF. The DNA of the CDR3 is TGTGCCACCATGGACACCCGGGGGTCGAAGACCCAGTACTTC.

The rearrangement links TRBV5-5 to TRBJ2-1; D call uncertain. Deletions cut 2 bases from V and 6 bases from J, with 9 bases between. Germline assignment: CDR1 SGHKS and CDR2 YYEKEE (reference sequence). This CDR3 comprises 13 residues. The CDR3 reads CASSLAGFNEQFF. The CDR3 nucleotides are TGTGCCAGCAGCTTAGCAGGTTTCAATGAGCAGTTCTTC. Filled out from reference TRBV5-5 and TRBJ2-1, the complete variable domain reads DAGVTQSPTHLIKTRGQQVTLRCSPISGHKSVSWYQQVLGQGPQFIFQYYEKEERGRGNFPDRFSARQFPNYSSELNVNALLLGDSALYLCASSLAGFNEQFFGPGTRLTVL.

The chain is built from TRBV6-1 and TRBJ1-1; the D gene is possibly TRBD1 (5 bases). The CDR3 is 15 residues long. Looked up from germline, CDR1 is MNHNS and CDR2 is SASEGT. V dropped 2 bases and J dropped 0 bases, with 10 bases sitting between them. The CDR3 protein is CASSEYQGLNTEAFF. The CDR3 DNA reads as TGTGCCAGCAGTGAATATCAGGGCCTGAACACTGAAGCTTTCTTT.

In this sample, this clone turned up a few times. The rearrangement joins TRBV5-6 to TRBJ1-5; 7 bases are a match to TRBD1. Germline CDR1 SGHDT, CDR2 YYEEEE. CDR3 length: 11 amino acids. With 9 bases clipped from V and 5 bases from J, the junction kept 2 bases outside the gene matches. CDR3 sequence reads: CAKTGDQPQHF. In DNA form, the CDR3 reads TGTGCCAAAACAGGGGATCAGCCCCAGCATTTT.

The V gene is TRBV7-2, the J gene TRBJ1-4, with D perhaps matching TRBD1 (5 bases). Trimming removed 2 bases from V and 1 base from J, with 14 bases in between. This CDR3 comprises 17 residues. The germline gives CDR1 SGHTA, CDR2 FQGNSA. CDR3 residues: CASSLPGGGRTNEKLFF. CDR3 nucleotides: TGTGCCAGCAGCTTACCGGGGGGTGGTAGAACTAATGAAAAACTGTTTTTT.

The chain joins TRBV5-4 to TRBJ1-3, with 9 nucleotides matching TRBD1. Germline V gives CDR1 SGHNT, CDR2 YYREEE (reference sequence). The CDR3 covers 17 residues. The junction had 5 bases not matched to a gene; V was cut back by 0 bases and J by 1 base. The CDR3 sequence: CASSLGTGGASGNTIYF. The CDR3 bases are TGTGCCAGCAGCTTGGGCACAGGGGGCGCGTCTGGAAACACCATATATTTT. Full variable domain (remainder filled in from reference TRBV5-4 and TRBJ1-3): ETGVTQSPTHLIKTRGQQVTLRCSSQSGHNTVSWYQQALGQGPQFIFQYYREEENGRGNFPPRFSGLQFPNYSSELNVNALELDDSALYLCASSLGTGGASGNTIYFGEGSWLTVV.

This clone was recorded only once. As DNA, the CDR3 is TGTGCCAGTAGTACCCAGGGTATCGGCAATCAGCCCCAGCATTTT. Protein product: CASSTQGIGNQPQHF. This chain uses TRBV19 with TRBJ1-5; D may be TRBD1 (5 bases). This CDR3 has 15 residues. V was cut by 4 bases and J by 2 bases, with 12 bases left in between. Germline V gives CDR1 LNHDA, CDR2 SQIVND (reference sequence).

This clone was counted a few times. The chain combines TRBV2 with TRBJ2-3; 7 bases match TRBD1. Germline assignment: CDR1 SNHLY and CDR2 FYNNEI. The CDR3 sequence is 15 residues long. Trimming took 4 bases from V and 4 from J; bases not matched to a gene: 8. This CDR3 is CASSVRQGVSDTQYF. CDR3 bases: TGTGCCAGCAGTGTAAGACAGGGTGTCTCAGATACGCAGTATTTT.

This sequence joins TRBV5-4 and TRBJ2-7; TRBD1 agrees at 11 bases. The CDR3 length is 15 residues. Germline V gene data show CDR1 as SGHNT and CDR2 as YYREEE (reference sequence). J gave up 2 bases and V 1 base, and 2 bases lay outside the gene matches. For the CDR3, the DNA is TGTGCCAGCAGCTTGTCGGGACAGGGGGCCTACGAGCAGTACTTC. This encodes CASSLSGQGAYEQYF.

The V and J genes are TRBV5-4 and TRBJ2-1; 9 bases map to TRBD1. The junction had 2 bases not matched to a gene; V was cut back by 0 bases and J by 1 base. The germline V gene has CDR1 SGHNT and CDR2 YYREEE (reference sequence). The CDR3 is made up of 16 amino acids. CDR3 sequence: CASSLDRGLSYNEQFF. CDR3 nucleotide sequence: TGTGCCAGCAGCTTGGACAGGGGGCTTTCCTACAATGAGCAGTTCTTC.

The chain recombines TRBV5-1 with TRBJ2-1; maybe TRBD1 (5 bases). The CDR3 extends over 15 amino acids. Looked up from germline, CDR1 is SGHRS and CDR2 is YFSETQ. Between the trimmed V and J ends, which lost 0 bases and 9 bases, there was a span of 16 bases. CDR3 nucleotide sequence: TGCGCCAGCAGCTTGGACAACAGGAAGGCAATTGAGCAGTTCTTC. Amino acids: CASSLDNRKAIEQFF.

The chain recombines TRBV18 with TRBJ1-4, with D tentatively TRBD1 (5 bases). The CDR3 extends over 15 amino acids. Trimming removed 4 bases from V and 4 bases from J, with 13 bases in between. Germline-derived CDR1 and CDR2 are KGHSH and LQKENI. The CDR3 coding sequence is TGTGCCAGCTCACGCTATTGGGGGGATAATGAAAAACTGTTTTTT. It specifies CASSRYWGDNEKLFF.

The chain uses TRBV5-4 and TRBJ2-1, with 9 bases matching TRBD1. CDR1 SGHNT and CDR2 YYREEE come from the germline V gene (reference sequence). V was pared by 2 bases and J by 5 bases, with 11 bases of the junction left unmatched. CDR3 length equals 17 residues. CDR3 amino acids: CASSLATGGSVNNEQFF. The DNA of the CDR3 is TGTGCCAGCAGCTTAGCAACAGGGGGCTCTGTAAACAATGAGCAGTTCTTC.

This chain joins TRBV27 and TRBJ1-1; TRBD1 might be the D (6 bases). V was cut by 3 bases and J by 4 bases, with 12 bases left in between. Germline assignment: CDR1 MNHEY and CDR2 SMNVEV (reference sequence). The CDR3 length is 14 residues. The CDR3, as DNA: TGTGCCAGCAGTTTCCGACAGGTGAGCACTGAAGCTTTCTTT. It translates to CASSFRQVSTEAFF.

The chain is built from TRBV9 and TRBJ1-6; a possible D gene is TRBD1 (6 bases). Germline V gene data show CDR1 as SGDLS and CDR2 as YYNGEE. CDR3 length: 14 residues. V was clipped by 3 bases and J by 10 bases, with 14 bases between them. The CDR3 nucleotides read TGTGCCAGCAGCGGCCAACAGGGCCGATCACCCCTCCACTTT. Translated, it gives CASSGQQGRSPLHF.

This sequence joins TRBV28 and TRBJ1-1; D gene unclear. The CDR3 sequence is 13 residues long. Germline loops: CDR1 MDHEN, CDR2 SYDVKM. V lost 2 bases to trimming and J lost 1 base, with 5 bases between them. CDR3 DNA: TGTGCCAGCAGTTTACGACAGAACACTGAAGCTTTCTTT. Translating gives CASSLRQNTEAFF. Together with reference TRBV28 and TRBJ1-1, the CDR3 gives the full variable domain: DVKVTQSSRYLVKRTGEKVFLECVQDMDHENMFWYRQDPGLGLRLIYFSYDVKMKEKGDIPEGYSVSREKKERFSLILESASTNQTSMYLCASSLRQNTEAFFGQGTRLTVV.

CDR3 loop: CASSLTSGEYIQYF. CDR3 sequence (DNA): TGCGCCAGCAGCTTGACTAGCGGGGAATACATTCAGTACTTC. The chain carries TRBV5-1 and TRBJ2-4, with TRBD2 matching 10 bases. Per the germline V gene, CDR1 is SGHRS and CDR2 is YFSETQ. CDR3 length: 14 amino acids. Trimming removed 1 base from V and 8 bases from J; junction bases left unmatched: 3.

V and J are TRBV16 and TRBJ2-1; the match to TRBD2 covers 7 bases. This CDR3 is built from 14 residues. V was clipped by 0 bases and J by 5 bases; unmatched bases: 1. Looked up from germline, CDR1 is KGHSY and CDR2 is FQNENV. The CDR3 DNA is TGTGCCAGCAGCCAATCAGGGACTAACAATGAGCAGTTCTTC. Translating it yields CASSQSGTNNEQFF.

The gene calls are TRBV30 and TRBJ1-4; 9 bases align to TRBD1. The CDR3 contains 15 residues. Germline CDR1 reads GTSNPN; CDR2 reads SVGIG (reference sequence). V shed 2 bases and J 4 bases; nucleotides not matched to a gene: 5. The CDR3 DNA follows: TGTGCCTGGAGTTTTGGGACAGGGCTTAATGAAAAACTGTTTTTT. Protein: CAWSFGTGLNEKLFF.

The chain joins TRBV11-2 to TRBJ1-4; 7 bases are a match to TRBD1. The CDR3 totals 15 residues. Germline CDR1 and CDR2: SGHAT and FQNNGV. V lost 1 base to trimming and J lost 7 bases; unmatched junction nucleotides: 6. The CDR3 DNA reads as TGTGCCAGCAGCTTAGTGGGCCAGGGGGGTGAAAAACTGTTTTTT. Protein product: CASSLVGQGGEKLFF.

This clone was seen just once. The chain links TRBV18 to TRBJ2-7; a weak D match, TRBD1 (6 bases). The CDR3 is 15 amino acids. Germline values: CDR1 KGHSH, CDR2 LQKENI. V was pared by 2 bases and J by 6 bases, with 17 bases between. In DNA form, the CDR3 reads TGTGCCAGCTCACCAAAAGGCAGGGGCGAAGGCGAGCAGTACTTC. The encoded protein is CASSPKGRGEGEQYF.

The chain couples TRBV7-2 to TRBJ2-7, with 9 nucleotides matching TRBD2. J was trimmed by 3 bases and V by 4 bases; bases with no gene match: 4. Germline assignment: CDR1 SGHTA and CDR2 FQGNSA. This CDR3 comprises 14 residues. CDR3 loop: CASSSAGGRYEQYF. The CDR3 DNA reads as TGTGCCAGCAGCTCCGCGGGGGGGCGCTACGAGCAGTACTTC.

The chain uses TRBV19 and TRBJ1-1; 8 nucleotides agree with TRBD1. V trimming: 3 bases; J trimming: 3 bases; junction bases outside the gene matches: 6. The CDR3 sequence is 15 residues long. The germline V gene has CDR1 LNHDA and CDR2 SQIVND (reference sequence). CDR3 DNA: TGTGCCAGTAGTATCTTCGGACAGGGCCACACTGAAGCTTTCTTT. Protein: CASSIFGQGHTEAFF.